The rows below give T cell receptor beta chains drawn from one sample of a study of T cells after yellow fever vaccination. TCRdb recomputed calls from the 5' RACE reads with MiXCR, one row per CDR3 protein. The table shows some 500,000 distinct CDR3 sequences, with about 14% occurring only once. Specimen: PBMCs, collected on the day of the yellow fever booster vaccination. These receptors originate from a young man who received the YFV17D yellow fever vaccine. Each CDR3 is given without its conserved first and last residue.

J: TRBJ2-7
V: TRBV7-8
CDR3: ASRSGTSGPYEQY

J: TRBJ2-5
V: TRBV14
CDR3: ASSPLRGGTQY

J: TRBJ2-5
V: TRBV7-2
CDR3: ASSLREQETQY

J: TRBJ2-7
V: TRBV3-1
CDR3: ASSQVTSSEQY

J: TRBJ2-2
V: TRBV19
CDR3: ATRAGGRGGELF

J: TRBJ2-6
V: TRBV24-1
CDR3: ATSDDSGTGVSGANVLT

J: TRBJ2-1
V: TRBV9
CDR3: ASSVSSGGYNEQF

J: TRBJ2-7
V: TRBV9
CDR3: ASSLRRDPSYEQY

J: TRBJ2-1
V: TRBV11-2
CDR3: ASSLGGTGLDLRHNEQF

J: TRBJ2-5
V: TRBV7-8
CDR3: ASSRTRQGTPQETQY

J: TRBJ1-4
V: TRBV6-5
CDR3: ASSSSWEVNEKLF

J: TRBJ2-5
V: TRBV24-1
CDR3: ATSGGLAGPRVETQY

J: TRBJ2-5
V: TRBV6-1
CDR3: ASSQGLAEPRETQY

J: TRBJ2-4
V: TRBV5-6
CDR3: ASSLTGTVAKNIQY

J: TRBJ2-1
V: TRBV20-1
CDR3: SARVPGEGRYEQF

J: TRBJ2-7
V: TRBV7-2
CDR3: ASSLAGHYEQY

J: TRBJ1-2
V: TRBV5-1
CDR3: ASSFGVQGRRSYGYT

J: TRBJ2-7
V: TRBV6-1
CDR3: ASSAGGYYEQY

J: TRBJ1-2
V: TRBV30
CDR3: ASRTGTQGNYGYT

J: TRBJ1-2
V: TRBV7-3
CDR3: ASSLGGSVGYT

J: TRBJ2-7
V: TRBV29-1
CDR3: SVEDSDRPYEQY

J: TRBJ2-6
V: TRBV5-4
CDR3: ASSLGTGGVLGANVLT

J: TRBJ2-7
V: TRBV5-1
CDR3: ASSLAGSGLSYEQY

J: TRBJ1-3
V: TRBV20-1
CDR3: SAFQSSGNTIY

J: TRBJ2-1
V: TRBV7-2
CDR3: ASSLEGLRHNEQF

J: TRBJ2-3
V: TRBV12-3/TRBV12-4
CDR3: ANGGGFADTQY

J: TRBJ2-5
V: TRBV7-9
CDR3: ASSLLLGGVETQY

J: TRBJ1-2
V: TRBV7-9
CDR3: ASSSSEVFNYGYT